This T cell receptor beta chain was obtained from a study of CD8+ T cells in alopecia areata. It was cDNA, reverse transcribed from extracted RNA, that served as the sequencing template. Repertoires were generated with immunoSEQ multiplex PCR, while TCRdb's copy carries only in-frame clones and drops some. The repertoire holds hundreds of thousands of clones, with 58% as singletons. The treatment denotes: oral pan-JAK inhibitor, 5-10 mg twice daily. Sequencing used CD4+ T cells sorted from blood, obtained at week 24, from a patient treated with tofacitinib. This TCR derives from a human donor with alopecia areata.

The CDR3 loop is CASSARDPTYEQYF. The CDR3 DNA sequence: TGTGCCAGCAGCGCCCGGGACCCAACCTACGAGCAGTACTTC. V usage is TRBV7-4 and J usage is TRBJ2-7; either TRBD1 or TRBD2 may fit D (5 bases each). Per the germline V gene, CDR1 is SGHVT and CDR2 is SQSDAQ. Deletions cut 5 bases from V and 2 bases from J, with 13 bases between. The CDR3 totals 14 residues.